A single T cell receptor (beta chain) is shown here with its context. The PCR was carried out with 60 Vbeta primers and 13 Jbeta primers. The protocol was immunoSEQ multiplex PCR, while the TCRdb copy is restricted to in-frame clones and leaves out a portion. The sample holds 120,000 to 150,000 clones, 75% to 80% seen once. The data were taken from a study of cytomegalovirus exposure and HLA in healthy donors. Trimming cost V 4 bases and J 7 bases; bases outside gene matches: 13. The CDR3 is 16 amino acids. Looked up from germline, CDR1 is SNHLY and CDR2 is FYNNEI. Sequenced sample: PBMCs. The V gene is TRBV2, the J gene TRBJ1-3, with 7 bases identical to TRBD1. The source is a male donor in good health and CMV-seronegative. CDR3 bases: TGTGCCAGCAGTGTTTTAAGGGACAGCGTGGTGAACACCATATATTTT. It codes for CASSVLRDSVVNTIYF. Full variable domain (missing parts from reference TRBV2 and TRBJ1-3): EPEVTQTPSHQVTQMGQEVILRCVPISNHLYFYWYRQILGQKVEFLVSFYNNEISEKSEIFDDQFSVERPDGSNFTLKIRSTKLEDSAMYFCASSVLRDSVVNTIYFGEGSWLTVV.